This TCR beta chain was obtained from a study of T-cell reconstitution after alpha-beta-depleted transplantation in children. The CDR3 has 17 amino acids. CDR1 is MRHNA, CDR2 SNTAGT, per germline. With 1 base clipped from V and 6 bases from J, the junction kept 11 bases outside the gene matches. For TCRbeta, the library was prepared with unique molecular identifiers. Via MiXCR, TCRdb re-called the PCR reads, giving one row per CDR3 protein. The sample records about 97,000 distinct CDR3 sequences, less than 6% being singletons. The study, taken as a whole, reports: Counts and diversity of T cells one year after transplant came mostly from newly produced T cells.

The table lists this clonotype with a few counts. Its antigen remains unidentified. The clonotype originates from a female patient aged 2-15 years who had a stem cell transplant for Fanconi anemia, so the T cells may come from the graft donor. This material consisted of PBMCs, mostly from graft donor cells, taken 60 days after TCRalphabeta/CD19-depleted stem cell transplant. V usage is TRBV6-4 and J usage is TRBJ2-1, with 8 bases that match TRBD1. The CDR3 reads CASSDYRGYPTRNEQFF. For the CDR3, the DNA is TGTGCCAGCAGTGACTACAGGGGGTACCCCACCCGCAATGAGCAGTTCTTC.